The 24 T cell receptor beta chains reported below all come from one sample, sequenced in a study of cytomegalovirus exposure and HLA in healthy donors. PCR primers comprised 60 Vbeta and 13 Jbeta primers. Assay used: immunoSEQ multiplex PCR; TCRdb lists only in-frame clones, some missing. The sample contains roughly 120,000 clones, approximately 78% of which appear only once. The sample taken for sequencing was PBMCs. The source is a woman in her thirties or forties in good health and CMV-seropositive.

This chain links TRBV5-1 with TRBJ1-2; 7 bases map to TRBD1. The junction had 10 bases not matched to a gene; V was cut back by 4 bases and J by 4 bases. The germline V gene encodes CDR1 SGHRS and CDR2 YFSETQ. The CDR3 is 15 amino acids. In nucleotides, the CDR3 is TGCGCCAGCAGCGGCGGATGGGGACAGTCCTATGGCTACACCTTC. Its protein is CASSGGWGQSYGYTF.

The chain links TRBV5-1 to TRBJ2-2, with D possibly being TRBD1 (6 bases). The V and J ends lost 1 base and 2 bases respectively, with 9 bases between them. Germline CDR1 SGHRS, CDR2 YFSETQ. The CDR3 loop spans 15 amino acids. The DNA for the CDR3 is TGCGCCAGCAGCTTGACAGGGAGAAACACCGGGGAGCTGTTTTTT. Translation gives CASSLTGRNTGELFF.

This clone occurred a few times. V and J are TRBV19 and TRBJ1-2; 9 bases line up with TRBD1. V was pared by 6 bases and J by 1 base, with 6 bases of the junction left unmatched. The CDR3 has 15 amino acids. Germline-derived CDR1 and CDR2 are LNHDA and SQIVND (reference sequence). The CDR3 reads CASSLSGQGNYGYTF. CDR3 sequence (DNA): TGTGCCAGTAGCCTCTCGGGACAGGGTAACTATGGCTACACCTTC.

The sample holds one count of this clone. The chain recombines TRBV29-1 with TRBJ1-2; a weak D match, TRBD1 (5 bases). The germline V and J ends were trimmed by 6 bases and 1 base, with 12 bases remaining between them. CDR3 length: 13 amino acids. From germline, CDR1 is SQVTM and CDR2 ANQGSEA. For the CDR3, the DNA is TGCAGCGTCGACGACAGCTTTAACTATGGCTACACCTTC. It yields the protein CSVDDSFNYGYTF.

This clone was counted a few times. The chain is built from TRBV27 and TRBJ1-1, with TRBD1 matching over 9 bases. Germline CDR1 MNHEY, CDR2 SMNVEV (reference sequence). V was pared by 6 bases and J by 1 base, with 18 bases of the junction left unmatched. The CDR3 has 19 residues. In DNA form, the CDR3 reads TGTGCCAGCAGCGAAAGAAATCCGGGACAGGGCAATTCGAACACTGAAGCTTTCTTT. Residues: CASSERNPGQGNSNTEAFF.

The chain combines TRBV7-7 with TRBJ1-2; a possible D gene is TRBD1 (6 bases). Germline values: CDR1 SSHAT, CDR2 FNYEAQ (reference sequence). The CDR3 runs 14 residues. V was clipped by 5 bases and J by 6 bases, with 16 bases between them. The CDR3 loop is CASSPLDSRNGYTF. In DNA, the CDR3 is TGTGCCAGCAGCCCCCTGGACAGTCGTAATGGCTACACCTTC.

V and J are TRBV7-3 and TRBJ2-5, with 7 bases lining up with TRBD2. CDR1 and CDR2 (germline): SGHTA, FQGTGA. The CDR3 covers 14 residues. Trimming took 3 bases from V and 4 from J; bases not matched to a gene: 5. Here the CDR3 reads CASSFLGGGETQYF. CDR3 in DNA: TGTGCCAGCAGCTTCCTGGGCGGGGGAGAGACCCAGTACTTC.

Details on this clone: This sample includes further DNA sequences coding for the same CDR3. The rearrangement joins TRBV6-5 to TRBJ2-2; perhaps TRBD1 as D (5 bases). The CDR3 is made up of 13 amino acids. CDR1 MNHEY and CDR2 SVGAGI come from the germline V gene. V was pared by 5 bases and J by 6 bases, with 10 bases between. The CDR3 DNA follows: TGTGCCAGCAGTCCAGGGTCCCCCGGGGAGCTGTTTTTT. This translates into CASSPGSPGELFF.

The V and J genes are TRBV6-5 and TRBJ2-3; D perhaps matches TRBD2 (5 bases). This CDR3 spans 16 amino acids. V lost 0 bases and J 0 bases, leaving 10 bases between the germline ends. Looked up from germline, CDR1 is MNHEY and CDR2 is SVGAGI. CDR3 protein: CASSYSSGPSTDTQYF. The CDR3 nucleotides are TGTGCCAGCAGTTACTCCAGCGGTCCTAGCACAGATACGCAGTATTTT.

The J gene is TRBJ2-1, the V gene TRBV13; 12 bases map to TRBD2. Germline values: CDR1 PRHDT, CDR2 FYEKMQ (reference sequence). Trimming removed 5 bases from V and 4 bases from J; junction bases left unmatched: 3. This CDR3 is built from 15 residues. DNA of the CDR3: TGTGCCAGCAGCACCGGGACTAGCGGGTACAATGAGCAGTTCTTC. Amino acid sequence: CASSTGTSGYNEQFF.

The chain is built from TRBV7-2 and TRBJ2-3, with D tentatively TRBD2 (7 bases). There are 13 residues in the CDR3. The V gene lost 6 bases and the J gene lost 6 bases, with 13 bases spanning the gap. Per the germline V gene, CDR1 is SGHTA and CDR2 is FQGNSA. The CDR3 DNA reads TGTGCCAGCAGACTAGGGGGGGCTGATACGCAGTATTTT. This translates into CASRLGGADTQYF.

The CDR3: CASSEVGDTSEAFF. In nucleotides, the CDR3 is TGTGCCAGCAGTGAAGTTGGGGACACTAGTGAAGCTTTCTTT. J is TRBJ1-1 and V is TRBV2, with D perhaps matching TRBD1 (6 bases). This CDR3 is 14 amino acids long. Trimming pared 1 base from V and 7 bases from J, leaving 13 bases between. CDR1 and CDR2 (germline): SNHLY, FYNNEI.

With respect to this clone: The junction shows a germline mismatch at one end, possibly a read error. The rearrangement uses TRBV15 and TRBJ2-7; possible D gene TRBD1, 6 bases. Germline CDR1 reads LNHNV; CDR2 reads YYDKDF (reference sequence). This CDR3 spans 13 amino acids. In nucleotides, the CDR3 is TGTGCCACCAGACAACAGGGAACCTACGAGCAGCACTTC. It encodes CATRQQGTYEQHF.

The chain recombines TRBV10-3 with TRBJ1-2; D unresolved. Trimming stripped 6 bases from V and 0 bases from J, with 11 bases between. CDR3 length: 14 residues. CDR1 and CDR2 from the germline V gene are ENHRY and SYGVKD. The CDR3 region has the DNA TGTGCCATCAGCCCCCAGGTCTCTAACTATGGCTACACCTTC. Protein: CAISPQVSNYGYTF.

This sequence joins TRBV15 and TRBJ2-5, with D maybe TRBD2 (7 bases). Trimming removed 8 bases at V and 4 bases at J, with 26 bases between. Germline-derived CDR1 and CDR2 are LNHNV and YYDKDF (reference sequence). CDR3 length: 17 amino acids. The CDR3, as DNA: TGTGCCACCTCCCCCGCGGGGGCGCAGGTCGGCGGAGAGACCCAGTACTTC. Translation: CATSPAGAQVGGETQYF.

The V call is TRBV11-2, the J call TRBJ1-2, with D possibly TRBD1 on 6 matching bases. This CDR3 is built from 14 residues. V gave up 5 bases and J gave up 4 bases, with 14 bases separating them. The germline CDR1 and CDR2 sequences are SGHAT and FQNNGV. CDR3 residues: CASSEPGQSYGYTF. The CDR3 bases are TGTGCCAGCAGCGAACCGGGACAAAGCTATGGCTACACCTTC.

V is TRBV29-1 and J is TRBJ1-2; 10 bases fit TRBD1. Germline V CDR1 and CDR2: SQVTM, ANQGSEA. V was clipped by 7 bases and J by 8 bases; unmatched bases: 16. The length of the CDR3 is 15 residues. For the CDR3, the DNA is TGCAGCGCCGTCCCGGGACAGGGGTTGTCGAACGGCTACACCTTC. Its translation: CSAVPGQGLSNGYTF.

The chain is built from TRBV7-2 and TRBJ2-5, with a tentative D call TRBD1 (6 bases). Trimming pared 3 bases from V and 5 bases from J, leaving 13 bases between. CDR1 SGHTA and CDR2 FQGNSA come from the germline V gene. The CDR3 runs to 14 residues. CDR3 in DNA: TGTGCCAGCAGCTTGGGACATCCTGGGGAGACCCAGTACTTC. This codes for CASSLGHPGETQYF.

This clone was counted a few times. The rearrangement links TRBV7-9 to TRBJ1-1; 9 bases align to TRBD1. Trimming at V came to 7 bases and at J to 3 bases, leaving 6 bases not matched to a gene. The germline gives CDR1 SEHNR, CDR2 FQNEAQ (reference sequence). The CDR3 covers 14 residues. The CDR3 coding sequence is TGTGCCAGCACCCTACAGGGGGCTGACACTGAAGCTTTCTTT. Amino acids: CASTLQGADTEAFF. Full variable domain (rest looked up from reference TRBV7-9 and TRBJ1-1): DTGVSQNPRHKITKRGQNVTFRCDPISEHNRLYWYRQTLGQGPEFLTYFQNEAQLEKSRLLSDRFSAERPKGSFSTLEIQRTEQGDSAMYLCASTLQGADTEAFFGQGTRLTVV.

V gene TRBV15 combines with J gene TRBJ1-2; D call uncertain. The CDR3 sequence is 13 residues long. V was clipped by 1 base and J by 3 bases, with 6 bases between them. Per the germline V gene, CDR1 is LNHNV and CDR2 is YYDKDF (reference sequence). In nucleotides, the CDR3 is TGTGCCACCAGCAGAGGGCAGGACTATGGCTACACCTTC. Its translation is CATSRGQDYGYTF.

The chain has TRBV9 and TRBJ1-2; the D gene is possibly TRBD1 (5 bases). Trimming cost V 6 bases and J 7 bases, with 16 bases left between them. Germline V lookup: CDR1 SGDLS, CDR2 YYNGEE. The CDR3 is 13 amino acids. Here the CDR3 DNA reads TGTGCCAGCACCCTAGGGGTCGACCCTGGCTACACCTTC. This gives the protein CASTLGVDPGYTF. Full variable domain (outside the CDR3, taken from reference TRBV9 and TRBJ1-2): DSGVTQTPKHLITATGQRVTLRCSPRSGDLSVYWYQQSLDQGLQFLIQYYNGEERAKGNILERFSAQQFPDLHSELNLSSLELGDSALYFCASTLGVDPGYTFGSGTRLTVV.

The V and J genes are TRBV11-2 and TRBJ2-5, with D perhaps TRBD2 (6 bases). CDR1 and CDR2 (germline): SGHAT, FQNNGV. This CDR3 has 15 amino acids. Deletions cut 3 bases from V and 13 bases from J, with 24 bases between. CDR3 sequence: CASSFSRDSSSVRYF. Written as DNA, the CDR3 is TGTGCCAGCAGCTTTTCGCGGGACTCAAGCTCGGTTAGGTACTTC.

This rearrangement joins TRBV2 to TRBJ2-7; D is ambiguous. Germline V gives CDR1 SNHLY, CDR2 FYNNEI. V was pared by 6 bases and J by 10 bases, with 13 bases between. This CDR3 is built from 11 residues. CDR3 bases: TGTGCCAGCAGATATGGCGGCCTTCAGTACTTC. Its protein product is CASRYGGLQYF.

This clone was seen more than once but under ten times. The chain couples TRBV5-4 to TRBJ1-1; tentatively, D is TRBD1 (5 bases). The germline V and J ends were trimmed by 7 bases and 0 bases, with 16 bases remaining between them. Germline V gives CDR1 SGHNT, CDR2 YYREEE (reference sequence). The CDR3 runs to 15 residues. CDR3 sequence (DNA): TGTGCCAGCCGGTACGGGGGTCCATTGAACACTGAAGCTTTCTTT. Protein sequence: CASRYGGPLNTEAFF. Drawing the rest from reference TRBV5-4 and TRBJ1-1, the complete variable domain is ETGVTQSPTHLIKTRGQQVTLRCSSQSGHNTVSWYQQALGQGPQFIFQYYREEENGRGNFPPRFSGLQFPNYSSELNVNALELDDSALYLCASRYGGPLNTEAFFGQGTRLTVV.